The present T cell receptor beta chain was sequenced within a study of T cells in Graves' hyperthyroidism and ophthalmopathy. Regarding the study as a whole: Among thyroid clonotypes expanded above 0.001, most also appeared in blood.

Patients were aged 18 to 65, had disease duration under 2 months, and had newly diagnosed hyperthyroidism. RNA transcripts gave rise to amplified TCR beta CDR3 regions. TCR CDR3 regions were first amplified by RT-PCR with HTBI primers. MiXCR, applied by TCRdb to the multiplex PCR reads, yields one record per CDR3 protein. The table lists more than 450,000 distinct CDR3 sequences, approximately 14% of them singletons. This clonotype was observed at least ten times. As yet, its antigen is unknown. This receptor was obtained from a woman in her forties with Graves' hyperthyroidism. Specimen: blood.

CDR3 sequence: CASSANGAGPYEQYF. The CDR3 DNA reads TGTGCCAGCAGTGCTAACGGGGCGGGGCCCTACGAGCAGTACTTC. The rearrangement uses TRBV6-1 and TRBJ2-7; a weak D match, TRBD2 (6 bases). Deletions cut 4 bases from V and 2 bases from J, with 15 bases between. The CDR3 is made up of 15 amino acids. From germline, CDR1 is MNHNS and CDR2 SASEGT.